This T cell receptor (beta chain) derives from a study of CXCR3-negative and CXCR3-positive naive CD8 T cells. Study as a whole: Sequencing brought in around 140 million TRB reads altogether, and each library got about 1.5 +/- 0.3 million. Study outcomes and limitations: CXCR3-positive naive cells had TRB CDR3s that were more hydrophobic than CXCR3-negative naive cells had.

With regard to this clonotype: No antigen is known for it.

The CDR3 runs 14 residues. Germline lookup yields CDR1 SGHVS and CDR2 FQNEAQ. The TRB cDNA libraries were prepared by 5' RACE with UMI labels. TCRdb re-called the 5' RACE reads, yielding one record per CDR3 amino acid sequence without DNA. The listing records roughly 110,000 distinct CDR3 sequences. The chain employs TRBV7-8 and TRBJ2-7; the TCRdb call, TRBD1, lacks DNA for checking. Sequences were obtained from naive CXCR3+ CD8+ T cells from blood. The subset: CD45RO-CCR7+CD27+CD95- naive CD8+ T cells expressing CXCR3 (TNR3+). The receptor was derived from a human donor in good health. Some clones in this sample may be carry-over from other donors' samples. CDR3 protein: CASSYRQGRSEQYF.